This TCR beta chain was sequenced in a study of beta chain features in type 1 diabetes. Sorting that relied on CD45RO/CCR7/CD25/CD127/CD95/CD27 yielded CD4+ naive, central memory, regulatory and stem cell-like memory cells. The CDR3 spans 14 residues. CDR1 MDHEN and CDR2 SYDVKM come from the germline V gene. V was pared by 7 bases and J by 2 bases, with 8 bases of the junction left unmatched. Of the isolated RNA, all was reverse transcribed, and so the sequenced material was expressed TCRB transcripts. Naive, central memory and regulatory T cell samples came to a mean of approximately 3.57 million reads. Measured with immunoSEQ multiplex PCR; TCRdb has only the in-frame clones, and not every one. The profile shows more than 150,000 clones, about 12% of them singletons.

Specimen: central memory CD4+ T cells from blood. The source of this sequence is a woman aged 18-29 years in good health. The genes are TRBV28 and TRBJ2-7; 7 nucleotides agree with TRBD1. In nucleotides, the CDR3 is TGTGCCAGCACCACTGGACAGGCCACCTACGAGCAGTACTTC. Amino acid sequence: CASTTGQATYEQYF.